These 24 T cell receptor beta chains were sequenced from one sample in a study of glioma-infiltrating T cells. TCR alpha and beta CDR3 regions were amplified from RNA using iRepertoire nested multiplex PCR. TCRdb fed the multiplex PCR reads into MiXCR, producing one record per CDR3 protein. Found here are about 140,000 distinct CDR3 sequences, about 39% of them singletons; the top ten hold about 18%. The source material was glioma tissue, nonneoplastic brain tissue, or PBMCs (not recorded which). The source is a human donor with low-grade glioma or glioblastoma, undergoing nonglioma brain surgery, or in good health (not recorded which).

About this clonotype itself: One end of the junction does not line up with germline, which may come from a read error. This chain connects TRBV19 to TRBJ1-1; D is uncertain. The V gene's germline CDR1 is LNHDA and CDR2 SQIVND (reference sequence). CDR3 length equals 11 residues. The CDR3 loop is CASTLDTEVFF. DNA of the CDR3: TGTGCCAGTACCCTTGACACTGAAGTTTTCTTT.

A remark on this clonotype: One base away lies a much larger clone, so this may be a sequencing read error. This rearrangement joins TRBV6-1 to TRBJ1-1; no firm D call. In germline, CDR1 is MNHNS, CDR2 SASEGT. CDR3 length equals 15 residues. V lost 2 bases to trimming and J lost 6 bases, with 16 bases between them. CDR3 coding DNA: TGTGCCAGCAGTGAAAATAGAGGCTCACTCGCTGAAGCTTTCTTT. It yields the protein CASSENRGSLAEAFF.

The chain combines TRBV6-1 with TRBJ2-5; the D gene is possibly TRBD2 (7 bases). V was pared by 2 bases and J by 2 bases, with 9 bases between. The CDR3 length is 14 residues. Per the germline V gene, CDR1 is MNHNS and CDR2 is SASEGT. The CDR3 sequence: CASSERGAQETQYF. The CDR3 DNA is TGTGCCAGCAGTGAACGGGGGGCTCAAGAGACCCAGTACTTC.

Of note for this clonotype: Possible read error: a much larger clone is one base away. The CDR3 does not close with the conserved phenylalanine or tryptophan, likely indicating a read error. V usage is TRBV20-1 and J usage is TRBJ1-4; D is unresolved. Trimming left V 6 bases short and J 1 base short, with 12 bases between. Germline V gene data show CDR1 as DFQATT and CDR2 as SNEGSKA (reference sequence). The CDR3 is 14 residues long. Here the CDR3 reads CSAKPPGTNEKLFI. CDR3 nucleotide sequence: TGCAGTGCAAAGCCCCCGGGAACTAATGAAAAACTGTTTATT.

V gene TRBV20-1 combines with J gene TRBJ1-2, with 7 bases fitting TRBD1. CDR3 length: 16 amino acids. Germline CDR1 and CDR2: DFQATT and SNEGSKA (reference sequence). Trimming took 6 bases from V and 4 from J; bases not matched to a gene: 17. In DNA form, the CDR3 reads TGCAGTGCCAGAAGTAGGACAGGCGAACTATCCTATGGCTACACCTTC. Residues: CSARSRTGELSYGYTF.

This clonotype has more than one count but fewer than ten. The V gene is TRBV7-8, the J gene TRBJ1-1; D ambiguous. CDR1 and CDR2 from the germline V gene are SGHVS and FQNEAQ. This CDR3 spans 14 amino acids. V gave up 1 base and J gave up 6 bases, with 12 bases separating them. CDR3 coding DNA: TGTGCCAGCAGCTTAGGGGAGGGTTTCCCTGAAGCTTTCTTT. Residues: CASSLGEGFPEAFF.

This clonotype appeared a few times. V gene TRBV4-1 combines with J gene TRBJ2-1; 10 nucleotides align to TRBD1. V shed 0 bases and J 4 bases; nucleotides not matched to a gene: 6. Germline CDR1 and CDR2: MGHRA and YSYEKL. The CDR3 spans 17 residues. Written as DNA, the CDR3 is TGCGCCAGCAGCCAAGATAGTCCGGACAGGGGGTACAATGAGCAGTTCTTC. It encodes CASSQDSPDRGYNEQFF.

In this sample, this clonotype turned up a few times. The V gene is TRBV27, the J gene TRBJ2-1; no firm D call. The CDR3 has 12 residues. V lost 4 bases, J lost 4 bases, and 5 bases lay in between. The germline V gene encodes CDR1 MNHEY and CDR2 SMNVEV (reference sequence). The DNA for the CDR3 is TGTGCCAGCAGTTCAATATACAATGAGCAGTTCTTC. Translating gives CASSSIYNEQFF.

This clonotype has a handful of counts. The chain recombines TRBV20-1 with TRBJ2-3; D is undetermined. The germline V gene encodes CDR1 DFQATT and CDR2 SNEGSKA (reference sequence). CDR3 length equals 11 residues. The CDR3 sequence is CSPRLSDTQYF. The DNA for the CDR3 is TGCAGCCCCCGGCTGTCAGATACGCAGTATTTT.

Details on this clonotype: This sequence may be a read error, since a much larger clone differs from it by one base. The rearrangement uses TRBV14 and TRBJ2-3, with 9 bases lining up with TRBD1. Germline loops: CDR1 SGHDN, CDR2 FVKESK. CDR3 length equals 16 residues. V gave up 3 bases and J gave up 6 bases; unmatched junction bases: 10. In nucleotides, the CDR3 is TGTGCCAGCAGCCAGTCCTGGACAGGGGTGCAGGATACGCAGTATTTT. This codes for CASSQSWTGVQDTQYF.

There are many counts of this clonotype. The rearrangement links TRBV27 to TRBJ2-6; the D is unclear. The V and J ends lost 5 bases and 0 bases respectively, with 8 bases between them. The V gene's germline CDR1 is MNHEY and CDR2 SMNVEV (reference sequence). The CDR3 is 15 amino acids. In nucleotides, the CDR3 is TGTGCCAGCAGTCCGATTTACTCTGGGGCCAACGTCCTGACTTTC. This encodes CASSPIYSGANVLTF.

The chain employs TRBV5-1 and TRBJ2-3; no firm D call. The V gene lost 7 bases and the J gene lost 0 bases, with 6 bases spanning the gap. Germline V gene sequence: CDR1 SGHRS, CDR2 YFSETQ. The CDR3 totals 12 residues. The CDR3 region is CASFGSTDTQYF. Written as DNA, the CDR3 is TGCGCCAGCTTCGGTAGCACAGATACGCAGTATTTT.

This clonotype turned up a few times. This chain joins TRBV6-1 and TRBJ2-3; 7 bases fit TRBD2. The J segment lost 2 bases and the V segment lost 8 bases, leaving 4 bases of the junction unmatched. Germline loops: CDR1 MNHNS, CDR2 SASEGT. The CDR3 has 13 residues. The CDR3 loop is CASGGVNTDTQYF. The CDR3 bases are TGTGCCAGCGGGGGGGTAAACACAGATACGCAGTATTTT.

This clonotype appeared a few times. CDR3 region: CASSGLAGHEQFF. The CDR3 nucleotides read TGTGCCAGCTCCGGACTAGCGGGGCACGAGCAGTTCTTC. The V and J genes are TRBV2 and TRBJ2-1; TRBD2 agrees at 12 bases. The CDR3 runs 13 residues. V was pared by 8 bases and J by 10 bases, with 6 bases of the junction left unmatched. Germline CDR1 is SNHLY and CDR2 is FYNNEI.

The gene calls are TRBV10-1 and TRBJ2-7; TRBD2 agrees at 7 bases. The V and J ends lost 5 bases and 5 bases, in that order; junction bases with no gene match: 15. In germline, CDR1 is WNHNN, CDR2 SYGVQD (reference sequence). This CDR3 has 16 amino acids. CDR3 protein: CASSSAPSGPQNEQYF. CDR3 sequence (DNA): TGCGCCAGCAGTTCGGCGCCTAGCGGACCCCAGAACGAGCAGTACTTC.

The chain has TRBV6-1 and TRBJ1-6; D call uncertain. In germline, CDR1 is MNHNS, CDR2 SASEGT. The ends were cut back, 6 bases at V and 0 bases at J, with 6 bases in the middle. This CDR3 has 14 residues. The CDR3 sequence is CASSPDSYNSPLHF. The DNA of the CDR3 is TGTGCCAGCAGCCCAGACTCCTATAATTCACCCCTCCACTTT.

This clonotype was seen a single time. The V call is TRBV3-1, the J call TRBJ2-5; unclear D gene. The DNA end is a closer match to TRBJ2-7, so the J assignment may be wrong. The CDR3 loop spans 13 amino acids. The germline gives CDR1 LGHDT, CDR2 YNNKEL (reference sequence). Here the CDR3 reads CASSPLGDYEQYF. CDR3 coding DNA: TGTGCCAGCAGCCCCTTAGGTGACTACGAGCAGTACTTC.

This clonotype was seen more than once but under ten times. This chain uses TRBV28 with TRBJ1-2; no definite D call. Germline V gene data show CDR1 as MDHEN and CDR2 as SYDVKM. The CDR3 runs to 19 residues. Trimming cost V 6 bases and J 0 bases, with 26 bases left between them. CDR3 nucleotides: TGTGCCAGCAGGCCATCCCGATTCGATCTAGGACTAGCTAACTATGGCTACACCTTC. It encodes CASRPSRFDLGLANYGYTF.

The rearrangement links TRBV6-2 or TRBV6-3 to TRBJ2-5; tentatively, D is TRBD2 (6 bases). The CDR3 runs to 14 residues. Germline values: CDR1 MNHEY, CDR2 SVGEGT. Trimming shortened V by 5 bases and J by 4 bases, and 14 bases separated the two germline ends. The CDR3 is CASSKLAASETQYF. The CDR3, as DNA: TGTGCCAGCAGTAAACTAGCTGCGTCAGAGACCCAGTACTTC.

V and J are TRBV20-1 and TRBJ2-3, with D possibly matching TRBD1 (6 bases). The CDR3 covers 15 residues. The germline V gene has CDR1 DFQATT and CDR2 SNEGSKA (reference sequence). V was shortened by 3 bases and J by 2 bases, with 15 bases between the two germline ends. The CDR3 DNA reads TGCAGTGCTAGCGCTTTTGGGGGCCTCACAGATACGCAGTATTTT. Translated: CSASAFGGLTDTQYF.

The chain employs TRBV4-1 and TRBJ2-1; TRBD2 is a possible D gene (5 bases). V lost 1 base and J lost 5, with 15 bases in between. The CDR3 consists of 16 residues. Germline CDR1 MGHRA, CDR2 YSYEKL. Here the CDR3 reads CASSQVWGSGHNEQFF. The CDR3 DNA reads as TGCGCCAGCAGCCAAGTGTGGGGAAGCGGACACAATGAGCAGTTCTTC.

This clonotype was seen more than once but under ten times. The gene calls are TRBV20-1 and TRBJ2-1, with D maybe TRBD2 (6 bases). Trimming stripped 0 bases from V and 6 bases from J, with 18 bases between. The CDR3 is made up of 16 amino acids. Looked up from germline, CDR1 is DFQATT and CDR2 is SNEGSKA (reference sequence). CDR3 nucleotides: TGCAGTGCTAGAGATCTTGGGGACGGGGGATCCAATGAGCAGTTCTTC. Amino acids: CSARDLGDGGSNEQFF.

This clonotype showed up just a few times. This rearrangement joins TRBV28 to TRBJ2-7; no clear D gene. The V gene's germline CDR1 is MDHEN and CDR2 SYDVKM. V lost 6 bases and J lost 7, with 19 bases in between. This CDR3 has 14 residues. The CDR3 DNA sequence: TGTGCCAGCAGCCCCGGTGGCGTCCTTTGGGAGCAGTACTTC. Its protein product is CASSPGGVLWEQYF. The full variable domain, in which reference TRBV28 and TRBJ2-7 provide the parts outside the CDR3, is DVKVTQSSRYLVKRTGEKVFLECVQDMDHENMFWYRQDPGLGLRLIYFSYDVKMKEKGDIPEGYSVSREKKERFSLILESASTNQTSMYLCASSPGGVLWEQYFGPGTRLTVT.

The rearrangement joins TRBV20-1 to TRBJ2-7, with D maybe TRBD2 (6 bases). The length of the CDR3 is 15 residues. CDR1 is DFQATT and CDR2 is SNEGSKA in the germline V gene (reference sequence). V lost 6 bases and J lost 2, with 20 bases in between. CDR3 region: CSALGRGREAYEQYF. The CDR3 nucleotides are TGCAGTGCCCTTGGTCGGGGAAGGGAGGCCTACGAGCAGTACTTC.